The entry below describes one T cell receptor (beta chain). In germline, CDR1 is LNHDA, CDR2 SQIVND (reference sequence). The CDR3 has 16 amino acids. V was pared by 2 bases and J by 0 bases, with 12 bases between. Only in-frame clones appear in the TCRdb table, and some are missing; sequencing was by immunoSEQ multiplex PCR. Among 150,000 to 200,000 clones listed, roughly 70% were seen once. This sample is drawn from a study of blood T cell repertoires in COVID-19. The sequenced sample was peripheral blood. The source of this sequence is an elderly woman with acute or convalescent COVID-19. The V call is TRBV19, the J call TRBJ2-3; D is perhaps TRBD1 (6 bases). CDR3 loop: CASSIRGTGSTDTQYF. CDR3 DNA: TGTGCCAGTAGTATAAGAGGCACAGGGAGCACAGATACGCAGTATTTT.